Reported below is one T cell receptor beta chain. The sample belongs to a study of blood T cell repertoires in COVID-19. Background on the study: From T cells, B-cell-depleted T cells, or PBMCs came the material, which was cDNA or gDNA.

Original data processing: Nucleated cell counts were estimated from reference gene primer amplification. Clones were read by immunoSEQ multiplex PCR, and TCRdb kept only the in-frame ones, dropping some. V and J calls and clone size are as listed in that table; D and trimming were resolved from the DNA. The repertoire holds around 70,000 clones, with around 90% as singletons. Germline lookup yields CDR1 SGHDT and CDR2 YYEEEE. CDR3 length equals 15 residues. Trimming took off 4 bases at V and 6 bases at J, with 16 bases between the two ends. The origin of this receptor is a man between 50 and 59 years old with acute or convalescent COVID-19. This sequence joins TRBV5-6 and TRBJ2-2, with D possibly being TRBD2 (7 bases). Material for sequencing was peripheral blood. The CDR3 protein is CASSRPPGGSGELFF. CDR3 bases: TGTGCCAGCAGCCGACCCCCGGGGGGCTCCGGGGAGCTGTTTTTT.